The 7 T cell receptor beta chains reported below all come from one sample, sequenced in a study of technical replicates of blood from a few donors. Sequencing was performed with immunoSEQ multiplex PCR; in TCRdb, only in-frame clones are kept and a portion is missing. Here the sample spans over 65,000 clones, 95% to 97% being singletons. The sequenced material came from T cells isolated from PBMCs. These TCRs come from a human donor in good health.

This clone was seen a single time. This chain links TRBV6-5 with TRBJ2-5; 10 bases align to TRBD2. Germline CDR1 reads MNHEY; CDR2 reads SVGAGI. Unmatched junction bases numbered 7, after V lost 2 bases and J lost 4 bases. The CDR3 sequence is 16 residues long. The CDR3 sequence is CASSYKLAGGGETQYF. The CDR3 coding sequence is TGTGCCAGCAGTTACAAGTTAGCGGGAGGCGGAGAGACCCAGTACTTC.

This chain connects TRBV25-1 to TRBJ2-1; 7 bases agree with TRBD1. The germline V gene encodes CDR1 MGHDK and CDR2 SYGVNS. The J segment lost 4 bases and the V segment lost 4 bases, leaving 10 bases of the junction unmatched. This CDR3 region has 16 residues. CDR3 protein: CASSGGDSRDYNEQFF. The CDR3 DNA reads as TGTGCCAGCAGTGGAGGGGACAGCAGAGATTACAATGAGCAGTTCTTC.

This chain joins TRBV7-7 and TRBJ2-7; perhaps TRBD2 as D (6 bases). The CDR3 consists of 15 residues. CDR1 and CDR2 (germline): SSHAT, FNYEAQ (reference sequence). Trimming shortened V by 0 bases and J by 1 base, and 10 bases separated the two germline ends. The CDR3 nucleotides are TGTGCCAGCAGCTTAGCGCTAGGACTATCCTACGAGCAGTACTTC. Its translation is CASSLALGLSYEQYF.

The chain uses TRBV6-5 and TRBJ2-1; 10 bases are a match to TRBD1. The CDR3 length is 13 residues. Germline assignment: CDR1 MNHEY and CDR2 SVGAGI. Unmatched junction bases numbered 7, after V lost 7 bases and J lost 10 bases. CDR3 in amino acids: CASTRTGGWEQFF. The CDR3 nucleotides are TGTGCCAGCACCAGGACAGGGGGTTGGGAGCAGTTCTTC.

V is TRBV28 and J is TRBJ2-5; 7 positions match TRBD1. The CDR3 sequence is 14 residues long. V lost 5 bases and J lost 4; bases outside the gene matches: 7. The germline gives CDR1 MDHEN, CDR2 SYDVKM. CDR3 sequence reads: CASSPWTGGETQYF. The CDR3, as DNA: TGTGCCAGCAGTCCCTGGACAGGAGGAGAGACCCAGTACTTC. Full variable domain (missing parts from reference TRBV28 and TRBJ2-5): DVKVTQSSRYLVKRTGEKVFLECVQDMDHENMFWYRQDPGLGLRLIYFSYDVKMKEKGDIPEGYSVSREKKERFSLILESASTNQTSMYLCASSPWTGGETQYFGPGTRLLVL.

On this clone itself: One junction end does not reproduce the germline sequence, and a read error may be involved. The chain joins TRBV9 to TRBJ1-1; 7 positions agree with TRBD1. CDR3 length: 15 residues. Germline V gene sequence: CDR1 SGDLS, CDR2 YYNGEE. CDR3 in amino acids: CASSSHLTGDTKAFF. CDR3 DNA sequence: TGTGCCAGCAGCTCCCACCTCACAGGGGACACTAAAGCTTTCTTT. The full variable domain, its missing parts supplied by reference TRBV9 and TRBJ1-1, is DSGVTQTPKHLITATGQRVTLRCSPRSGDLSVYWYQQSLDQGLQFLIQYYNGEERAKGNILERFSAQQFPDLHSELNLSSLELGDSALYFCASSSHLTGDTKAFFGQGTRLTVV.

This clone occurred once. This sequence joins TRBV2 and TRBJ1-2; 8 nucleotides align to TRBD1. Germline V CDR1 and CDR2: SNHLY, FYNNEI. Trimming removed 6 bases from V and 4 bases from J; junction bases left unmatched: 7. CDR3 length equals 14 residues. CDR3 nucleotide sequence: TGTGCCAGCAGCTCCCAGGGGGCCGTCTATGGCTACACCTTC. This translates into CASSSQGAVYGYTF.